These T cell receptor beta chains were read from a single sample in a study of T-cell memory formation after mild COVID-19. One entry per CDR3 protein results from TCRdb running MiXCR on the 5' RACE reads. Altogether over 45,000 distinct CDR3 sequences are present, around 9.7% being singletons, with the ten largest covering 10% to 15%. The specimen sequenced was PBMCs or a T cell subset sorted from them (not recorded which). The receptors stem from an adult woman who had mild COVID-19 (a few samples of this study predate the infection). Cell type and time point are not known. Both conserved end residues are part of each CDR3. The D gene is left open where the match is weak. The size entry is marked missing in some rows and otherwise reads once, few, many or a size class.

>TRBJ2-7|TRBD2|many|TRBV7-2
CASSKTSGSSGYEQYF
TGTGCCAGCAGCAAGACTAGCGGGTCCTCCGGGTACGAGCAGTACTTC
>TRBJ2-5|TRBD1|.|TRBV2
CASSGQGQETQYF
TGTGCCAGCTCTGGACAGGGACAAGAGACCCAGTACTTC
>TRBJ1-2|.|.|TRBV5-5
CASSFRRGGPATNYGYTF
TGTGCCAGCAGCTTTCGTCGAGGAGGACCAGCAACTAACTATGGCTACACCTTC
>TRBJ2-7|.|many|TRBV5-4
CASSPGGAMPYEQYF
TGTGCCAGCAGCCCGGGGGGCGCGATGCCTTACGAGCAGTACTTC
>TRBJ2-1|.|few|TRBV6-2/TRBV6-3
CASSYQNNEQFF
TGTGCCAGCAGTTACCAAAACAATGAGCAGTTCTTC
>TRBJ2-3|.|.|TRBV11-2
CASRPGGADTQYF
TGTGCCAGCAGACCAGGAGGGGCAGATACGCAGTATTTT
>TRBJ2-3|TRBD2|many|TRBV19
CASSLGLADTQYF
TGTGCCAGTAGTTTGGGACTAGCGGATACGCAGTATTTT
>TRBJ1-2|TRBD1|many|TRBV20-1
CSARTGNYGYTF
TGCAGTGCTCGGACAGGGAACTATGGCTACACCTTC
>TRBJ2-3|TRBD2|.|TRBV7-7
CASSLGRGNTDTQYF
TGTGCCAGCAGTTTGGGGCGGGGGAACACAGATACGCAGTATTTT
>TRBJ1-2|TRBD1|once|TRBV6-1
CASSEALTHRGGYTF
TGTGCCAGCAGTGAAGCGCTTACCCACAGGGGCGGCTACACCTTC
>TRBJ1-1|.|many|TRBV20-1
CSARGSLRTAEGTEAFF
TGCAGTGCTAGAGGGTCCTTGCGGACCGCCGAAGGCACTGAAGCTTTCTTT
>TRBJ1-2|.|.|TRBV20-1
CSAPTGRGDYGYTF
TGCAGTGCTCCTACCGGGAGGGGAGACTATGGCTACACCTTC
>TRBJ1-3|.|few|TRBV12-3/TRBV12-4
CASRPYSSGNTIYF
TGTGCCAGCAGACCTTACAGCTCTGGAAACACCATATATTTT
>TRBJ2-5|TRBD1|many|TRBV7-9
CASVQGEGTQYF
TGTGCCAGCGTACAGGGGGAAGGGACCCAGTACTTC
>TRBJ1-6|TRBD1|.|TRBV7-9
CASSSGQGFYNSPLHF
TGTGCCAGCAGCTCCGGACAGGGGTTTTATAATTCACCCCTCCACTTT
>TRBJ2-7|.|many|TRBV21-1
CASSKDLTGPPNEQYF
TGTGCCAGCAGCAAAGATCTCACAGGACCCCCTAACGAGCAGTACTTC
>TRBJ2-7|.|few|TRBV29-1
CSVGTYRYEQYF
TGCAGCGTTGGGACATACAGGTACGAGCAGTACTTC
>TRBJ2-1|TRBD2|few|TRBV9
CASSVTEGLAGRNEQFF
TGTGCCAGCAGCGTGACAGAGGGACTAGCGGGAAGAAATGAGCAGTTCTTC
>TRBJ2-5|TRBD1|few|TRBV9
CASTPGQGLETQYF
TGTGCCAGCACCCCGGGACAGGGGTTAGAGACCCAGTACTTC
>TRBJ2-3|TRBD2|.|TRBV12-3/TRBV12-4
CASSLGGSGGVSAQYF
TGTGCCAGCAGTTTAGGGGGTAGCGGGGGAGTTTCGGCGCAGTATTTT
>TRBJ2-5|TRBD2|few|TRBV14
CASSQGLAGTETQYF
TGTGCCAGCAGCCAGGGACTAGCGGGAACAGAGACCCAGTACTTC
>TRBJ1-5|.|many|TRBV5-1
CASSLDVDQPQHF
TGCGCCAGCAGCTTGGACGTAGATCAGCCCCAGCATTTT
>TRBJ2-2|.|few|TRBV3-1
CASSQDRVNTGELFF
TGTGCCAGCAGCCAAGACAGGGTGAACACCGGGGAGCTGTTTTTT
>TRBJ2-3|TRBD2|.|TRBV24-1
CATSDRRKTSGGTDTQYF
TGTGCCACCAGTGACCGAAGGAAGACTAGCGGGGGAACAGATACGCAGTATTTT
>TRBJ2-3|.|.|TRBV6-5
CASKGGITDTQYF
TGTGCCAGCAAGGGGGGGATCACAGATACGCAGTATTTT
>TRBJ2-5|.|.|TRBV7-8
CASSLYPFNRAMGETQYF
TGTGCCAGCAGCCTCTACCCCTTTAACAGGGCCATGGGAGAGACCCAGTACTTC
>TRBJ2-3|TRBD2|.|TRBV20-1
CSASESGGALDTQYF
TGCAGTGCTAGTGAAAGCGGGGGGGCCTTAGATACGCAGTATTTT
>TRBJ2-5|.|.|TRBV7-3
CASSLTTGGETQYF
TGTGCCAGCAGCTTAACGACGGGCGGGGAGACCCAGTACTTC
>TRBJ2-1|.|.|TRBV4-1
CASSQEPGDIYNEQFF
TGCGCCAGCAGCCAAGAACCAGGGGACATCTACAATGAGCAGTTCTTC
>TRBJ2-5|.|many|TRBV20-1
CSAPDSGWYQETQYF
TGCAGTGCTCCCGATAGCGGTTGGTACCAAGAGACCCAGTACTTC
>TRBJ2-5|TRBD1|medium-sized|TRBV24-1
CATSASGQAQETQYF
TGTGCCACCAGTGCCTCGGGACAGGCCCAAGAGACCCAGTACTTC
>TRBJ2-7|.|few|TRBV14
CASSPLRGGFYEQYF
TGTGCCAGCAGCCCCCTCAGGGGGGGTTTCTACGAGCAGTACTTC
>TRBJ2-5|TRBD2|.|TRBV18
CASSPMGLADYQETQYF
TGTGCCAGCTCACCCATGGGACTAGCGGACTACCAAGAGACCCAGTACTTC
>TRBJ2-2|.|few|TRBV6-1
CASSEIREVTGELFF
TGTGCCAGCAGTGAAATCAGGGAGGTCACCGGGGAGCTGTTTTTT
>TRBJ2-5|.|many|TRBV15
CATSRDRGEEETQYF
TGTGCCACCAGCAGAGACAGGGGAGAAGAGGAGACCCAGTACTTC
>TRBJ2-4|TRBD2|medium-sized|TRBV7-2
CASSDRLAGAKNIQYF
TGTGCCAGCAGCGACCGACTAGCCGGGGCCAAAAACATTCAGTACTTC
>TRBJ1-6|.|.|TRBV7-3
CASSLTLGNSPLHF
TGTGCCAGCAGCTTAACTTTAGGGAATTCACCCCTCCACTTT
>TRBJ2-5|TRBD1|.|TRBV7-2
CASSLVQGVQETQYF
TGTGCCAGCAGCTTAGTGCAGGGGGTCCAAGAGACCCAGTACTTC
>TRBJ1-1|TRBD1|many|TRBV18
CASSNNRGNTEAFF
TGTGCCAGCTCAAACAACAGGGGGAACACTGAAGCTTTCTTT
>TRBJ2-3|TRBD2|many|TRBV20-1
CSARGGSGSTDTQYF
TGCAGTGCGCGGGGGGGCTCGGGTTCCACAGATACGCAGTATTTT
>TRBJ2-1|.|many|TRBV7-8
CASSLDGSRYNEQFF
TGTGCCAGCAGCTTAGACGGGAGTCGCTACAATGAGCAGTTCTTC
>TRBJ2-5|.|few|TRBV5-6
CASSPTGGQTQYF
TGTGCCAGCAGCCCGACGGGCGGGCAGACCCAGTACTTC
>TRBJ2-5|TRBD1|many|TRBV7-2
CASSEIDRGVQETQYF
TGTGCCAGCAGCGAAATCGACAGGGGTGTCCAAGAGACCCAGTACTTC
>TRBJ2-7|.|many|TRBV9
CASSPGTREQYF
TGTGCCAGCAGCCCAGGGACTCGCGAGCAGTACTTC
>TRBJ2-1|TRBD2|.|TRBV10-2
CASSVGGAYNEQFF
TGCGCCAGCAGTGTCGGGGGGGCCTACAATGAGCAGTTCTTC
>TRBJ2-1|TRBD2|many|TRBV7-9
CASSPHAGTSGSPTYNEQFF
TGTGCCAGCAGCCCCCATGCCGGGACTAGCGGGAGTCCCACCTACAATGAGCAGTTCTTC
>TRBJ1-2|TRBD1|few|TRBV18
CASSPPQGVSYGYTF
TGTGCCAGCTCACCACCACAGGGGGTCAGCTATGGCTACACCTTC
>TRBJ1-1|.|few|TRBV6-2/TRBV6-3
CASSYEGRTEAFF
TGTGCCAGCAGTTACGAGGGGAGGACTGAAGCTTTCTTT
>TRBJ1-2|.|few|TRBV12-3/TRBV12-4
CASSLWPTVYGYTF
TGTGCCAGCAGTTTGTGGCCAACCGTCTATGGCTACACCTTC
>TRBJ1-5|.|few|TRBV24-1
CATSDPLSADVNQPQHF
TGTGCCACCAGTGATCCCCTGTCCGCGGATGTCAATCAGCCCCAGCATTTT
>TRBJ2-1|TRBD2|.|TRBV6-2/TRBV6-3
CASRGTGTNNNEQFF
TGTGCCAGCAGGGGGACCGGGACTAACAACAATGAGCAGTTCTTC
>TRBJ2-3|.|few|TRBV20-1
CSARVAGSTDTQYF
TGCAGTGCTAGAGTTGCGGGGAGCACAGATACGCAGTATTTT
>TRBJ2-7|.|many|TRBV7-2
CASSIGQSYEQYF
TGTGCCAGCAGTATTGGACAGTCCTACGAGCAGTACTTC
>TRBJ1-4|.|.|TRBV5-5
CASSLRGEFMAEKLFF
TGTGCCAGCAGCTTGAGGGGGGAATTCATGGCTGAAAAACTGTTTTTT
>TRBJ2-3|TRBD2|few|TRBV9
CASSAGGLAGGTQYF
TGTGCCAGCAGCGCGGGGGGACTAGCGGGAGGTACGCAGTATTTT
>TRBJ1-6|TRBD1|few|TRBV2
CASRGGQYNSPLHF
TGTGCCAGCAGGGGGGGACAGTATAATTCACCCCTCCACTTT
>TRBJ2-7|TRBD1|.|TRBV3-1
CASSSRDRGFHEQYF
TGTGCCAGCAGCTCCCGCGACAGGGGTTTCCACGAGCAGTACTTC